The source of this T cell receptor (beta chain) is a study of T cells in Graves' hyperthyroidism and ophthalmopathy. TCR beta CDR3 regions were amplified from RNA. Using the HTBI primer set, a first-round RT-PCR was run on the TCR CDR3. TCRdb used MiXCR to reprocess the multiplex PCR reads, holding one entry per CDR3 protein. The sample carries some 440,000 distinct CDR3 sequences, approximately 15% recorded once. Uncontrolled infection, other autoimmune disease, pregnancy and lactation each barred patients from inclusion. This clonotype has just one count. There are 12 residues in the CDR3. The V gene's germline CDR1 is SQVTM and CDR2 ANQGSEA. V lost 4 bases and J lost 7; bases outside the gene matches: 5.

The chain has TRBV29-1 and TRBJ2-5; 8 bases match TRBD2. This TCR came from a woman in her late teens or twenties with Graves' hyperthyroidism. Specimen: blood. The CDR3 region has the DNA TGCAGCGTTGCGGGGGGGCGATGGACCCAGTACTTC. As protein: CSVAGGRWTQYF.